This TCR beta chain comes out of a study of T cell responses to AZD1222 COVID-19 vaccine (dated by TCRdb to about 2021). With respect to the entire study: Because spike-specific TCR depth and breadth did not differ between the two schedules, AZD1222 recipients who got a second dose at roughly 4 weeks were pooled with those who got a second dose at roughly 12 weeks. TCR sequencing covered more than 230 trial participants: approximately 200 given two doses of AZD1222 and 26 given two doses of MenACWY control vaccine. Trial participants were enrolled by age into subgroups of 18-55, 56-69 and 70-plus years, and around 150, 28 and 57 TCR-sequenced participants, respectively, were included in these subgroups. Overall study outcomes, separate from this receptor: In the small 56-69-year group, the increase in depth fell short of significance, most likely because of low power. Participants were mostly white British and included more females than males, and it was suggested by the authors that clonal diversity may have been underestimated. CD4 TCRs associated with the vaccine covered the entire spike protein, and the dominant responses were in regions 160-218 and 743-854. Because no day 14 peak-response samples were available, the repertoires could be characterized only after the peak T cell response. After two AZD1222 doses, spike-specific TCR breadth and depth were significantly higher than at day 0 and than in MenACWY recipients. Nearly half of unique spike-specific TCRs reportedly recognized epitopes outside regions mutated in the B.1.351 and B.1.1.7 variants. Only 5 to 7 AZD1222 recipients were SARS-CoV-2 seropositive at baseline, limiting conclusions about previously exposed vaccinees.

The V end loses 5 bases and the J end loses 4 bases, and a stretch of 14 bases separates them. The CDR3 goes from the cysteine to the phenylalanine over 14 residues. Here the CDR3 DNA is all that survives: 42 bases in frame from base 1. In the germline V gene, CDR1 corresponds to MNHEY and CDR2 to SVGAGI. A word on this clone: Its recognized antigen is unknown. No base-level quality is on record; no much larger clone is a single base apart.

The CDR3 regions of human TCRbeta chains were analyzed by immunosequencing. The study's own analysis went as follows. Repertoire TCRs were matched against a reference library of SARS-CoV-2-specific TCRs generated with the MIRA antigen-specificity platform. Breadth was defined as the fraction of unique TCRs that were SARS-CoV-2-associated. Depth was defined as the fraction of total T cells that were SARS-CoV-2-associated. Each spike-specific TCR was assigned to its reactive spike region and to a CD4 or CD8 class using the MIRA data. Log10-transformed breadth and depth values were compared by one-way ANOVA with Sidak's multiple comparisons tests. As stored in TCRdb, this immuneACCESS dataset retains in-frame rearrangements with V and J assigned. A fraction of the clones does not appear; measured against another copy, unresolved V genes explain less than half of the discrepancy, and the remainder lacks a known reason. The V and J calls and clone size come from that table; D and trimming were worked out from the DNA. This sample holds roughly 150,000 clones; roughly 91% were observed only once. The ten largest clones capture about 9.1% of the sample.

The time point label here, explained by the study, means: baseline before first vaccination. Samples from vaccinated people were obtained from the UK trials COV001 and COV002, which included a single-blind randomized controlled phase 2/3 trial of AZD1222 (ChAdOx1 nCoV-19) in healthy adults. For TCRbeta chain sequencing, PBMC samples were collected from trial participants at day 0 and at day 28 after the second dose. This chain is built from TRBV6-5 and TRBJ1-1, with a tentative D gene TRBD1 over 6 matching bases. The sequence was obtained from an adult in good health. Sequencing used peripheral blood, obtained on day 0 of AZD1222 vaccination. The nucleotide sequence is given as TGTGCCAGCAGTCCCGTGGGACAAGCCACTGAAGCTTTCTTT. Its amino acids are CASSPVGQATEAFF.